The 20 T cell receptor beta chains below were found in one sample sequenced in a study of T cell responses to AZD1222 COVID-19 vaccine. This table comes from immunoSEQ multiplex PCR, and its TCRdb copy is limited to in-frame clones, with some not included. The sample consists of around 120,000 clones, more than 75% of them appearing once. The material was peripheral blood, obtained 28 days after the second AZD1222 dose. These receptor sequences come from an adult who received the AZD1222 COVID-19 vaccine.

J is TRBJ1-1 and V is TRBV7-3, with TRBD1 matching 7 bases. The CDR3 spans 18 residues. The germline CDR1 and CDR2 sequences are SGHTA and FQGTGA. V was clipped by 2 bases and J by 0 bases; unmatched bases: 12. The CDR3: CASSLLSGATGMNTEAFF. Written as DNA, the CDR3 is TGTGCCAGCAGCTTACTAAGTGGGGCGACAGGGATGAACACTGAAGCTTTCTTT.

The chain carries TRBV4-2 and TRBJ1-3; no reliable D call. The CDR3 sequence is 16 residues long. The germline gives CDR1 LGHNA, CDR2 YNFKEQ. The V end was cut by 0 bases, the J end by 0 bases, with 9 bases between. The CDR3 DNA reads TGTGCCAGCAGCCAAGATCCCGGCAACTCTGGAAACACCATATATTTT. Amino acids: CASSQDPGNSGNTIYF.

This chain links TRBV29-1 with TRBJ1-4; TRBD1 is a possible D gene (5 bases). The CDR3 covers 12 residues. Germline V gives CDR1 SQVTM, CDR2 ANQGSEA. The ends were cut back, 2 bases at V and 4 bases at J, with 5 bases in the middle. The CDR3 loop reads CSVEQGNEKLFF. CDR3 bases: TGCAGCGTTGAACAGGGTAATGAAAAACTGTTTTTT.

The chain links TRBV30 to TRBJ1-2, with 11 bases identical to TRBD1. The trim removed 5 bases at V and 6 bases at J, leaving 2 bases unmatched. Germline loops: CDR1 GTSNPN, CDR2 SVGIG (reference sequence). CDR3 length: 12 amino acids. CDR3 DNA sequence: TGTGCCTGGGGGACAGGGGGACATGGCTACACCTTC. It translates to CAWGTGGHGYTF.

The chain carries TRBV4-3 and TRBJ2-5; D is uncertain. From germline, CDR1 is LGHNA and CDR2 YSLEER. CDR3 size: 14 residues. V was trimmed by 4 bases and J by 4 bases, leaving 13 bases between them. CDR3 region: CASSPESRGETQYF. The CDR3 coding sequence is TGCGCCAGCAGCCCGGAATCGAGAGGAGAGACCCAGTACTTC.

The chain employs TRBV27 and TRBJ1-1, with D possibly TRBD1 on 6 matching bases. The CDR3 is 13 residues long. CDR1 and CDR2 from the germline V gene are MNHEY and SMNVEV (reference sequence). Trimming pared 2 bases from V and 7 bases from J, leaving 11 bases between. The CDR3 sequence: CASSLGGWGEAFF. CDR3 bases: TGTGCCAGCAGTTTAGGGGGCTGGGGTGAAGCTTTCTTT.

CDR3 sequence (DNA): TGTGCCAGCAGTGACTCCACTAGCCGCACCGGGGAGCTGTTTTTT. Its protein product is CASSDSTSRTGELFF. The chain is built from TRBV6-4 and TRBJ2-2, with a tentative D call TRBD2 (6 bases). Trimming shortened V by 0 bases and J by 4 bases, and 9 bases separated the two germline ends. Germline loops: CDR1 MRHNA, CDR2 SNTAGT. This CDR3 is 15 amino acids long.

The rearrangement joins TRBV27 to TRBJ1-4; the D is unclear. Germline V gives CDR1 MNHEY, CDR2 SMNVEV (reference sequence). V gave up 5 bases and J gave up 2 bases, with 12 bases separating them. This CDR3 contains 15 residues. The DNA for the CDR3 is TGTGCCAGCAGTCCCCGAAAGGGTACTAATGAAAAACTGTTTTTT. This encodes CASSPRKGTNEKLFF. The whole variable domain, filled in from reference TRBV27 and TRBJ1-4, reads EAQVTQNPRYLITVTGKKLTVTCSQNMNHEYMSWYRQDPGLGLRQIYYSMNVEVTDKGDVPEGYKVSRKEKRNFPLILESPSPNQTSLYFCASSPRKGTNEKLFFGSGTQLSVL.

The gene calls are TRBV30 and TRBJ1-2, with TRBD1 matching over 7 bases. Germline V gives CDR1 GTSNPN, CDR2 SVGIG (reference sequence). The CDR3 consists of 14 residues. The V gene end was trimmed by 0 bases and the J gene end by 8 bases; junction bases not matched to a gene: 9. In DNA, the CDR3 is TGTGCCTGGAGTGTACGGAGGGGGCCGGGAGGCTACACCTTC. Protein product: CAWSVRRGPGGYTF.

V is TRBV23-1 and J is TRBJ1-1; no clear D gene. TRBV23-1 belongs to the ORF category, with a function that is uncertain. Deletions cut 6 bases from V and 8 bases from J, with 16 bases between. CDR3 length equals 13 residues. CDR3 amino acids: CASSPHTGGEAFF. The DNA of the CDR3 is TGCGCCAGCAGCCCACACACCGGAGGGGAAGCTTTCTTT.

The rearrangement links TRBV20-1 to TRBJ2-5, with 9 bases lining up with TRBD2. Germline V lookup: CDR1 DFQATT, CDR2 SNEGSKA (reference sequence). The CDR3 has 14 residues. Trimming at V came to 3 bases and at J to 3 bases, leaving 5 bases not matched to a gene. CDR3 sequence reads: CSASLAGPKETQYF. Here the CDR3 DNA reads TGCAGTGCTAGTCTAGCGGGGCCAAAAGAGACCCAGTACTTC.

J is TRBJ2-2 and V is TRBV19; 10 bases map to TRBD2. CDR1 is LNHDA and CDR2 is SQIVND in the germline V gene (reference sequence). V lost 5 bases to trimming and J lost 8 bases; unmatched junction nucleotides: 8. This CDR3 region has 15 residues. This CDR3 reads CASSLAGGRAGELFF. The CDR3, as DNA: TGTGCCAGTAGTTTAGCGGGAGGAAGGGCTGGGGAGCTGTTTTTT.

The chain combines TRBV19 with TRBJ1-5; 7 nucleotides align to TRBD1. Germline V lookup: CDR1 LNHDA, CDR2 SQIVND (reference sequence). V shed 6 bases, J shed 3 bases, and the junction held 2 bases outside the gene matches. This CDR3 is built from 13 residues. CDR3 DNA sequence: TGTGCCAGTAGCGACAGGGCCAATCAGCCCCAGCATTTT. Translating it yields CASSDRANQPQHF.

In DNA, the CDR3 is TGTGCCAGCACCCTTAGCGGGGGAAAAAGCAATGAGCAGTTCTTC. Translated: CASTLSGGKSNEQFF. V usage is TRBV7-6 and J usage is TRBJ2-1; 9 bases line up with TRBD2. CDR3 size: 15 residues. V lost 7 bases and J lost 6; bases outside the gene matches: 10. The germline CDR1 and CDR2 sequences are SGHVS and FNYEAQ.

This chain joins TRBV3-1 (or the pseudogene TRBV3-2) and TRBJ1-6; D gene ambiguous. CDR1 and CDR2 from the germline V gene are LGHDT and YNNKEL (reference sequence). This CDR3 has 14 amino acids. Trimming cost V 4 bases and J 7 bases, with 11 bases left between them. DNA of the CDR3: TGTGCCAGCAGCCCCTCATCGGGGAATTCACCCCTCCACTTT. Translating it yields CASSPSSGNSPLHF.

The genes are TRBV5-1 and TRBJ1-2; D remains ambiguous. CDR1 is SGHRS and CDR2 is YFSETQ in the germline V gene. This CDR3 has 19 amino acids. V lost 2 bases, J lost 6 bases, and 29 bases lay in between. The DNA of the CDR3 is TGCGCCAGCAGCTTTTATCCGGGGTTGGTCTCCGGGCCGAATGATGGCTACACCTTC. Residues: CASSFYPGLVSGPNDGYTF.

This chain uses TRBV6-2 or TRBV6-3 with TRBJ1-2, with D possibly matching TRBD1 (5 bases). The CDR3 totals 15 residues. The germline CDR1 and CDR2 sequences are MNHEY and SVGEGT. V lost 0 bases and J 4 bases, leaving 12 bases between the germline ends. Written as DNA, the CDR3 is TGTGCCAGCAGTTACTCTGGGGGAGTGATCTATGGCTACACCTTC. It encodes CASSYSGGVIYGYTF.

CDR3 region: CASSQDRRIHTEAFF. The CDR3, as DNA: TGTGCCAGCAGCCAAGATCGACGGATCCACACTGAAGCTTTCTTT. The chain uses TRBV3-1 (or the pseudogene TRBV3-2) and TRBJ1-1; D is unclear. The V and J ends lost 0 bases and 3 bases respectively, with 11 bases between them. Germline CDR1 is LGHDT and CDR2 is YNNKEL (reference sequence). The CDR3 runs 15 residues.

This clone occurred once. V is TRBV3-1 (or the pseudogene TRBV3-2) and J is TRBJ1-5; no definite D call. CDR3 length: 12 residues. Trimming removed 1 base at V and 6 bases at J, with 4 bases between. Per the germline V gene, CDR1 is LGHDT and CDR2 is YNNKEL (reference sequence). CDR3 protein: CASSQVGQPQHF. CDR3 coding DNA: TGTGCCAGCAGCCAAGTCGGTCAGCCCCAGCATTTT.

This clone was detected once. The chain is built from TRBV5-3 and TRBJ1-5; 8 nucleotides match TRBD1. TRBV5-3 is sorted into the ORF group, with uncertain function. Trimming removed 1 base from V and 1 base from J; junction bases left unmatched: 10. This CDR3 is 18 amino acids long. CDR3 coding DNA: TGTGCCAGAAGCTTGTTAACGAACCGGGACAGGAGCAATCAGCCCCAGCATTTT. The encoded protein is CARSLLTNRDRSNQPQHF.